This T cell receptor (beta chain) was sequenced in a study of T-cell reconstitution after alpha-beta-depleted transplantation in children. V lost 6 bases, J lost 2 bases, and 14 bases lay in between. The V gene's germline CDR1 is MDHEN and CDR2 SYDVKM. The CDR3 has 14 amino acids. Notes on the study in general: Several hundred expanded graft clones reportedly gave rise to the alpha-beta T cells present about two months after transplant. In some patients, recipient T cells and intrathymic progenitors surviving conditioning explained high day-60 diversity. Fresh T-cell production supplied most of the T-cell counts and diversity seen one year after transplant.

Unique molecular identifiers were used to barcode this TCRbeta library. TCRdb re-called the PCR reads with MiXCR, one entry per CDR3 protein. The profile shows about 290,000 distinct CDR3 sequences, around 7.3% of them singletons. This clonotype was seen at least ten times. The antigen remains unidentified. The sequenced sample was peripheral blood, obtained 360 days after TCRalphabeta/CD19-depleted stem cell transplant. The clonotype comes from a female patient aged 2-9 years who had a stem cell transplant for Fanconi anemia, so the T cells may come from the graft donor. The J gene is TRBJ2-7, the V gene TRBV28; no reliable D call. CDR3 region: CASRRTGEAYEQYF. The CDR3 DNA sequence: TGTGCCAGCAGGCGAACGGGCGAAGCCTACGAGCAGTACTTC.